Presented here are 9 T cell receptor beta chains from one specimen sequenced in a study of naive and memory T cell subsets. Four PCR rounds used nested alpha and beta constant region primers plus the SP2 primer. TCRdb redid the calling of the UMI-ligation and nested PCR reads with MiXCR, one entry per CDR3 protein. The sample holds about 37,000 distinct CDR3 sequences, 9.5% to 12% seen once. The treatment denotes: skin biopsy from PPD injection site in Mantoux-positive individual. A UMI-containing oligonucleotide was joined by 3' ligation to the TCR cDNA template. The sequenced sample was skin, obtained from a tuberculin skin test site. These receptors came from an adult in good health.

The chain recombines TRBV27 with TRBJ2-1; a possible D gene is TRBD2 (5 bases). The CDR3 has 15 amino acids. The germline V gene encodes CDR1 MNHEY and CDR2 SMNVEV (reference sequence). Trimming left V 0 bases short and J 9 bases short, with 15 bases between. CDR3 amino acids: CASSLSRRGEGEQFF. CDR3 in DNA: TGTGCCAGCAGTTTATCGAGGCGAGGAGAGGGTGAGCAGTTCTTC.

The J gene is TRBJ1-1, the V gene TRBV7-3; a possible D gene is TRBD1 (5 bases). CDR1 and CDR2 (germline): SGHTA, FQGTGA. Trimming left V 5 bases short and J 7 bases short, with 14 bases between. The length of the CDR3 is 13 residues. The CDR3 DNA is TGTGCCAGCAGCCCCGACAGCCTACTTGAAGCTTTCTTT. Amino acids: CASSPDSLLEAFF.

The V call is TRBV27, the J call TRBJ2-2, with D possibly TRBD1 on 6 matching bases. The germline V gene encodes CDR1 MNHEY and CDR2 SMNVEV (reference sequence). V shed 7 bases and J shed 1 base, with 16 bases lying between them. CDR3 size: 16 residues. The CDR3: CASTQTAGENTGELFF. CDR3 coding DNA: TGTGCCAGCACCCAGACGGCAGGGGAGAACACCGGGGAGCTGTTTTTT.

This clonotype showed up just a few times. The rearrangement joins TRBV7-8 to TRBJ1-1; D not resolved. V was pared by 2 bases and J by 3 bases, with 7 bases between. Per germline, CDR1 SGHVS and CDR2 FQNEAQ. This CDR3 comprises 13 residues. In DNA, the CDR3 is TGTGCCAGCAGCTTATTAGGGCACACTGAAGCTTTCTTT. Protein: CASSLLGHTEAFF.

In the case of this clonotype: This may be a read error: a much more frequent sequence differs by one nucleotide. The rearrangement joins TRBV20-1 to TRBJ2-1; tentatively, D is TRBD1 or TRBD2 (6 bases each). With 5 bases removed from V and 6 bases from J, the gap between germline ends came to 20 bases. Per the germline V gene, CDR1 is DFQATT and CDR2 is SNEGSKA (reference sequence). The CDR3 has 15 amino acids. Written as DNA, the CDR3 is TGCAGTGCTCGCCGTTTCTGGGGGGCGGGCAATGAGCAGTTCTTC. It is translated as CSARRFWGAGNEQFF.

This clonotype ranks as medium-sized. The chain has TRBV6-2 or TRBV6-3 and TRBJ2-7, with 8 bases aligning to TRBD1. Germline values: CDR1 MNHEY, CDR2 SVGEGT. The CDR3 is 17 residues long. V was clipped by 4 bases and J by 7 bases; unmatched bases: 18. CDR3 in amino acids: CASSLMGIRQGPKEQYF. For the CDR3, the DNA is TGTGCCAGCAGTTTAATGGGAATACGACAGGGGCCGAAGGAGCAGTACTTC.

The V call is TRBV2, the J call TRBJ2-7; no definite D call. V gave up 6 bases and J gave up 6 bases, with 12 bases separating them. The germline V gene encodes CDR1 SNHLY and CDR2 FYNNEI. The CDR3 extends over 12 amino acids. The CDR3 here is CASSYHSPEQYF. CDR3 coding DNA: TGTGCCAGCAGCTATCACAGCCCCGAGCAGTACTTC. The entire variable domain, with the rest obtained from reference TRBV2 and TRBJ2-7, is as follows: EPEVTQTPSHQVTQMGQEVILRCVPISNHLYFYWYRQILGQKVEFLVSFYNNEISEKSEIFDDQFSVERPDGSNFTLKIRSTKLEDSAMYFCASSYHSPEQYFGPGTRLTVT.

This clonotype was seen just once. The chain recombines TRBV12-3 or TRBV12-4 with TRBJ1-5; 9 bases align to TRBD1. V gave up 9 bases and J gave up 3 bases; unmatched junction bases: 9. The CDR3 runs to 15 residues. Here the CDR3 reads CASTPGQGPNQPQHF. The CDR3, as DNA: TGTGCCAGTACGCCGGGACAGGGCCCCAATCAGCCCCAGCATTTT.

About this clonotype: A read error may explain this, as a much larger clone is one base away. This sequence joins TRBV27 and TRBJ2-7, with TRBD1 matching 7 bases. Germline V gene data show CDR1 as MNHEY and CDR2 as SMNVEV (reference sequence). The CDR3 consists of 14 residues. CDR3 sequence (DNA): TGTGCCAGCTCCCGAGGGACAGTAACCTACGGGCAGTACTTC. As protein: CASSRGTVTYGQYF.